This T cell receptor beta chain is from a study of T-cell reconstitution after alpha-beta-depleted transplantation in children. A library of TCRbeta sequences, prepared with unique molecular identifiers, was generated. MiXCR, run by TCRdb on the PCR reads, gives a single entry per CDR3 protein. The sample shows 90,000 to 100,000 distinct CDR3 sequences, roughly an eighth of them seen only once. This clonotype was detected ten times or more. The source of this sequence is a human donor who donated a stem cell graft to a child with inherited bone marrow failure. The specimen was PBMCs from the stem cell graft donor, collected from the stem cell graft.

The DNA of the CDR3 is TGTGCCAGCAGTGCAGGCGGTCTGGATGAGCAGTTCTTC. Its protein is CASSAGGLDEQFF. This chain connects TRBV12-3 or TRBV12-4 to TRBJ2-1; no reliable D call. Trimming stripped 5 bases from V and 8 bases from J, with 13 bases between. The CDR3 loop spans 13 amino acids.